The entry below describes one T cell receptor (beta chain). Its antigen is unidentified. Trimming removed 0 bases from V and 1 base from J, with 3 bases in between. Germline V gene lookup returns CDR1 KGHSH and CDR2 LQKENI. The CDR3 has 13 residues. This specimen comes from a study of OX40 agonist ivuxolimab in advanced cancers. Whole-study findings and limits: At doses 0.1 to 3.0 mg/kg, CD4+ and CD8+ clones expanded.

TCRdb keeps only in-frame clones here, not all; method: immunoSEQ multiplex PCR. This table holds about 78,000 clones, approximately 90% found once. The sequence was collected from an adult with an advanced solid tumor such as melanoma, head and neck, liver or kidney cancer. The chain employs TRBV18 and TRBJ1-2; D gene uncertain. Specimen: CD4+ or CD8+ T cells sorted from blood, collected in a trial of the OX40 agonist ivuxolimab. CDR3 protein: CASSPPNNYGYTF. The CDR3 nucleotides read TGTGCCAGCTCACCACCCAATAACTATGGCTACACCTTC.